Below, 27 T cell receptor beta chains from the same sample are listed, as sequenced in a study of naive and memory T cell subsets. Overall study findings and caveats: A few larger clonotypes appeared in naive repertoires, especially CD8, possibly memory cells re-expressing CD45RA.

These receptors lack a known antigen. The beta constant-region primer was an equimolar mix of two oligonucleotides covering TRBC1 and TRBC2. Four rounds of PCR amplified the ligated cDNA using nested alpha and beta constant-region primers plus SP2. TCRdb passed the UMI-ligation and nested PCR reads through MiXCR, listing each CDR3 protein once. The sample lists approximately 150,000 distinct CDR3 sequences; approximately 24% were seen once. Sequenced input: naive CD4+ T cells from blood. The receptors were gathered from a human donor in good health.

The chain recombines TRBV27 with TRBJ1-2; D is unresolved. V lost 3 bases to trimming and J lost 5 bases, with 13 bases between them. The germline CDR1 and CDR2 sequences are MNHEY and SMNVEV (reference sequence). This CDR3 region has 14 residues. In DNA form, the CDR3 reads TGTGCCAGCAGTTTGGGGTCCCGCTCGTATGGCTACACCTTC. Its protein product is CASSLGSRSYGYTF.

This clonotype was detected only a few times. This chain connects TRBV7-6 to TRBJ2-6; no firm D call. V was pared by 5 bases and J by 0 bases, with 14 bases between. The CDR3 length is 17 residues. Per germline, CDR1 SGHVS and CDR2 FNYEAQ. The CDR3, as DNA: TGTGCCAGCAGCCCCCAGGTCCGTAGCTCTGGGGCCAACGTCCTGACTTTC. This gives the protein CASSPQVRSSGANVLTF.

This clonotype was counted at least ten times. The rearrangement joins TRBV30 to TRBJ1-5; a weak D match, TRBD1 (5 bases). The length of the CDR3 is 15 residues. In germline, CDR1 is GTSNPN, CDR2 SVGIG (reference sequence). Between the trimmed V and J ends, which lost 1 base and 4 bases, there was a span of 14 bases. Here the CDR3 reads CAWSGAGRGNQPQHF. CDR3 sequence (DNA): TGTGCCTGGAGTGGAGCCGGGAGGGGAAATCAGCCCCAGCATTTT.

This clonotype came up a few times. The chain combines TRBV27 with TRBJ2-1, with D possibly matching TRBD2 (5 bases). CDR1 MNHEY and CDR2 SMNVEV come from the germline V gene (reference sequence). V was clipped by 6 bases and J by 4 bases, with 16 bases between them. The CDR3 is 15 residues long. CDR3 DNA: TGTGCCAGCAGCCTAAAGAGCGGAGTTTACAATGAGCAGTTCTTC. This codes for CASSLKSGVYNEQFF.

CDR3 sequence reads: CASSPLRNTGELFF. The CDR3 DNA follows: TGTGCCAGCAGTCCTTTGAGGAACACCGGGGAGCTGTTTTTT. The V gene is TRBV2, the J gene TRBJ2-2, with no clear D. The CDR3 covers 14 residues. CDR1 and CDR2 from the germline V gene are SNHLY and FYNNEI. V was shortened by 5 bases and J by 1 base, with 8 bases between the two germline ends.

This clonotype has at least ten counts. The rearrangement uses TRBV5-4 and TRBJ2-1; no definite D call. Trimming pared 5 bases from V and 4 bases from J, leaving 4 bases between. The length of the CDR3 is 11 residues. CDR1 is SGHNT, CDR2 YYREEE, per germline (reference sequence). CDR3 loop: CASRTYNEQFF. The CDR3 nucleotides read TGTGCCAGCAGGACGTACAATGAGCAGTTCTTC. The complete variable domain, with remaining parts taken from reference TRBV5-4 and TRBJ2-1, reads ETGVTQSPTHLIKTRGQQVTLRCSSQSGHNTVSWYQQALGQGPQFIFQYYREEENGRGNFPPRFSGLQFPNYSSELNVNALELDDSALYLCASRTYNEQFFGPGTRLTVL.

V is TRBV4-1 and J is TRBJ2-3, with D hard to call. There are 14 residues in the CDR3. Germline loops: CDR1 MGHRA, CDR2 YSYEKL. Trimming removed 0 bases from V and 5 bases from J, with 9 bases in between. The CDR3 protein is CASSQEALGDTQYF. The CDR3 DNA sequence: TGCGCCAGCAGCCAAGAGGCCCTGGGAGATACGCAGTATTTT.

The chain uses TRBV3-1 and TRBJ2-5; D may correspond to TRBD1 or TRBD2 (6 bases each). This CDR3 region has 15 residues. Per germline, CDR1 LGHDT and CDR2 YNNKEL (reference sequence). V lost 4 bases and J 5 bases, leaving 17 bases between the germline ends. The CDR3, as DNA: TGTGCCAGCAGCCCAGAGAAGGGGGGATGGGAGACCCAGTACTTC. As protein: CASSPEKGGWETQYF.

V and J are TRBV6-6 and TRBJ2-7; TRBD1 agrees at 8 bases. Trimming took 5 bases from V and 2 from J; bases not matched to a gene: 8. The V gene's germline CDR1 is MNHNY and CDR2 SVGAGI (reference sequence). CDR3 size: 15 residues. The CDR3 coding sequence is TGTGCCAGCAGTCCCCGGGACAGGAGCGCCTACGAGCAGTACTTC. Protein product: CASSPRDRSAYEQYF.

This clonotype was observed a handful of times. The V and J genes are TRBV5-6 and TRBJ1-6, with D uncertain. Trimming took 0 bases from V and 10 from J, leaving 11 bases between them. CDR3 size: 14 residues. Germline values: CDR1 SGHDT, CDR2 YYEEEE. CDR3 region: CASSLVGSGSPLHF. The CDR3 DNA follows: TGTGCCAGCAGCTTGGTTGGCAGCGGGTCACCCCTCCACTTT.

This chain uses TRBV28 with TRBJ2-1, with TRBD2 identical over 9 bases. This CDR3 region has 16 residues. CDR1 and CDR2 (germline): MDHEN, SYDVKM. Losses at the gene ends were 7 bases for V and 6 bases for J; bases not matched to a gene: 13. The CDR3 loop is CASILSSGSLSNEQFF. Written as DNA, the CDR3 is TGTGCCAGCATCTTGAGTAGCGGGAGTCTTAGCAATGAGCAGTTCTTC.

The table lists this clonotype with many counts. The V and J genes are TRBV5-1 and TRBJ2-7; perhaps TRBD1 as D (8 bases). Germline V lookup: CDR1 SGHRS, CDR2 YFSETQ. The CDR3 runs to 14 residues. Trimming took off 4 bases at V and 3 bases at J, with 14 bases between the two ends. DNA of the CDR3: TGCGCCAGCAGCCAGGACAGGGAGGGCTACGAGCAGTACTTC. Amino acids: CASSQDREGYEQYF.

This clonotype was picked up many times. CDR3 in amino acids: CASSLTVSSYEQYF. The CDR3 region has the DNA TGTGCCAGCAGCTTGACCGTGAGCTCCTACGAGCAGTACTTC. The chain joins TRBV5-8 to TRBJ2-7, with D uncertain. Trimming pared 1 base from V and 0 bases from J, leaving 8 bases between. CDR3 length equals 14 residues. The V gene's germline CDR1 is SGHTS and CDR2 YDEGEE.

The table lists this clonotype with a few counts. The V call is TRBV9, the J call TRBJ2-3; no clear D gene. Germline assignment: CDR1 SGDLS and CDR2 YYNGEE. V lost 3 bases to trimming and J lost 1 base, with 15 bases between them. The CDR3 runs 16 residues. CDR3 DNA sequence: TGTGCCAGCAGCGGGCCTAAAAGGACGGGCACAGATACGCAGTATTTT. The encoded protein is CASSGPKRTGTDTQYF.

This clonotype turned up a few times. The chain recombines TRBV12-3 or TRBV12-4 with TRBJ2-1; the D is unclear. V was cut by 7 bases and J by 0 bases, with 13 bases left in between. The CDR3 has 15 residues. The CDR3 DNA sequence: TGTGCCAGCACCCCGAGACTCAGCTCCTACAATGAGCAGTTCTTC. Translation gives CASTPRLSSYNEQFF.

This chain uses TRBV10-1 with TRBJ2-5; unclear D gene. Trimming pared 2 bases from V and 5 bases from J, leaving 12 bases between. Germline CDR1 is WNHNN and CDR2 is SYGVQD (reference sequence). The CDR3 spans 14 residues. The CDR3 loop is CASSEPGSRETQYF. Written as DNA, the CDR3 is TGCGCCAGCAGTGAGCCGGGCAGCAGGGAGACCCAGTACTTC.

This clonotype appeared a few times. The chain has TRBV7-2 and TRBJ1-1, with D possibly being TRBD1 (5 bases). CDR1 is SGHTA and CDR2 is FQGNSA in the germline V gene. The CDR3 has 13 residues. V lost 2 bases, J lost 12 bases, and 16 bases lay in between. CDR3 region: CASSLWGSHHSFF. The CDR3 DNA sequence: TGTGCCAGCAGCTTATGGGGCTCCCACCATTCTTTCTTT.

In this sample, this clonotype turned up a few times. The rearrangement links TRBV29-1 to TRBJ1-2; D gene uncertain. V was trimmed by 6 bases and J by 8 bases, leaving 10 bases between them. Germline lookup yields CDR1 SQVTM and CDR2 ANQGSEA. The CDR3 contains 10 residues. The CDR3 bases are TGCAGCGTGGACGCGAAGGGCTACACCTTC. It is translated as CSVDAKGYTF.

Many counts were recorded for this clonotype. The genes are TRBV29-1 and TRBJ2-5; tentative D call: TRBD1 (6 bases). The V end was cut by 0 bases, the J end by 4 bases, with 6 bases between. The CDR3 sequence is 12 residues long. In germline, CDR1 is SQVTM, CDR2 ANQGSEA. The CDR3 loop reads CSVEDRGETQYF. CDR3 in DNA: TGCAGCGTTGAAGACAGGGGAGAGACCCAGTACTTC.

The CDR3 nucleotides read TGTGCCATCGGGAAGCTAGCGGGAGGACAAAGCACAGATACGCAGTATTTT. Translated, it gives CAIGKLAGGQSTDTQYF. This rearrangement joins TRBV10-3 to TRBJ2-3, with 11 bases that match TRBD2. Per the germline V gene, CDR1 is ENHRY and CDR2 is SYGVKD. CDR3 length equals 17 residues. V shed 8 bases, J shed 0 bases, and the junction held 10 bases outside the gene matches.

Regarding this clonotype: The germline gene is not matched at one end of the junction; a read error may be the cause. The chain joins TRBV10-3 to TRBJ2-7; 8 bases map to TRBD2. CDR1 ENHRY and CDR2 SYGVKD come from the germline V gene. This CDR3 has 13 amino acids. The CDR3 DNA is TGTGCCTTCAGTGACGGGAGGGCCTACGAGCAGTACTTC. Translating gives CAFSDGRAYEQYF.

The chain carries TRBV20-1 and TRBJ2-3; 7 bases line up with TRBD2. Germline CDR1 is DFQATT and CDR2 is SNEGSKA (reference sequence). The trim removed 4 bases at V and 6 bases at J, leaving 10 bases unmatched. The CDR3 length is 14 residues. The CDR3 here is CSATDGTTPDTQYF. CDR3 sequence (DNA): TGCAGTGCTACCGACGGGACTACCCCGGATACGCAGTATTTT.

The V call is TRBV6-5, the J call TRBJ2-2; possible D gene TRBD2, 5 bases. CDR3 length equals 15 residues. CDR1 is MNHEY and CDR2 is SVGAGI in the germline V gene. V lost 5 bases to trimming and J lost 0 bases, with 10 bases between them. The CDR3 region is CASSKTTPNTGELFF. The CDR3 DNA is TGTGCCAGCAGTAAGACTACCCCGAACACCGGGGAGCTGTTTTTT.

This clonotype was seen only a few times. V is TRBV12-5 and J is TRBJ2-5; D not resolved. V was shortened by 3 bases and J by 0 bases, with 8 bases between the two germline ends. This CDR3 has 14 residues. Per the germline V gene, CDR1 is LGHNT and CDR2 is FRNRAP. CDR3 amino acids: CASGFLPNQETQYF. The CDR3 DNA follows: TGTGCTAGTGGTTTTTTGCCGAACCAAGAGACCCAGTACTTC.

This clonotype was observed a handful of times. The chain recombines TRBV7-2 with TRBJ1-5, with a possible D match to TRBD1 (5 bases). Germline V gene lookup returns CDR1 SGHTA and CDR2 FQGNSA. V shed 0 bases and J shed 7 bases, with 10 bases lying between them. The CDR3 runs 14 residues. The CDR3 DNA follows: TGTGCCAGCAGCTTAGCAGGGTGGGGGCAGCCCCAGCATTTT. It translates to CASSLAGWGQPQHF.

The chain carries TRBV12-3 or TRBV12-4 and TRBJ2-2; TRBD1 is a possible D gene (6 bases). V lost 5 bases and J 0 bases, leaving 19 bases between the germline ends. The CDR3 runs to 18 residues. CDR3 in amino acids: CASSDERGQLPNTGELFF. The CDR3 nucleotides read TGTGCCAGCAGTGACGAGCGAGGACAGCTGCCGAACACCGGGGAGCTGTTTTTT.

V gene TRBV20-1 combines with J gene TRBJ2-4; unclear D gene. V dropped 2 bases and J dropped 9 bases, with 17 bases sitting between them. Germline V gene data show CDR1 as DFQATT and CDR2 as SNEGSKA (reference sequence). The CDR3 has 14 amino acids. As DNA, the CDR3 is TGCAGTGCTAGATCGGCCCCAAACAGTGGCATTCAGTACTTC. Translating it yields CSARSAPNSGIQYF.